This TCR beta chain was identified during a study of T cell responses to AZD1222 COVID-19 vaccine. Notes on the study in general: The donor cohort was predominantly white British with a female majority, and clonal diversity may have been underestimated.

About this clone: Its target is unknown.

Generated by immunoSEQ multiplex PCR, the TCRdb table keeps only in-frame clones and is missing some. The repertoire holds 100,000 to 150,000 clones, with about 90% as singletons. The clonotype originates from an adult in good health. The specimen comprised peripheral blood, sampled on day 0 of AZD1222 vaccination.

This CDR3 reads CASSRDNLEPQHF. The CDR3 DNA reads TGTGCCAGTAGTCGGGACAACTTGGAGCCCCAGCATTTT. V usage is TRBV19 and J usage is TRBJ1-5; perhaps TRBD1 as D (6 bases). CDR3 length equals 13 residues. With 5 bases removed from V and 8 bases from J, the gap between germline ends came to 13 bases. Looked up from germline, CDR1 is LNHDA and CDR2 is SQIVND (reference sequence).